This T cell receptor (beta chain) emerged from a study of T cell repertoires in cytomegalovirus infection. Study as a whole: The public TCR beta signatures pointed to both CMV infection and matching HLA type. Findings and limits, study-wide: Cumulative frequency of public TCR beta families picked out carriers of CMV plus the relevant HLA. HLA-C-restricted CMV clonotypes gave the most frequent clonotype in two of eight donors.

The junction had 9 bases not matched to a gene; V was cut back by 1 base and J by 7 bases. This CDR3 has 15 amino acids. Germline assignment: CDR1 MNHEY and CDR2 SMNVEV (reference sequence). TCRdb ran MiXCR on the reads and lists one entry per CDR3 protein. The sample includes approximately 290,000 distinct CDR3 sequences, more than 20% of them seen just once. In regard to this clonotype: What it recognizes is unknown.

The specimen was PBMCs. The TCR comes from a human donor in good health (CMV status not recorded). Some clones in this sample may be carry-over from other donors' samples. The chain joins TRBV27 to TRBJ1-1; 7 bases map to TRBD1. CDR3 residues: CASSLYPARGGEAFF. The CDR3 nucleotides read TGTGCCAGCAGTTTATACCCTGCCAGGGGGGGTGAAGCTTTCTTT.